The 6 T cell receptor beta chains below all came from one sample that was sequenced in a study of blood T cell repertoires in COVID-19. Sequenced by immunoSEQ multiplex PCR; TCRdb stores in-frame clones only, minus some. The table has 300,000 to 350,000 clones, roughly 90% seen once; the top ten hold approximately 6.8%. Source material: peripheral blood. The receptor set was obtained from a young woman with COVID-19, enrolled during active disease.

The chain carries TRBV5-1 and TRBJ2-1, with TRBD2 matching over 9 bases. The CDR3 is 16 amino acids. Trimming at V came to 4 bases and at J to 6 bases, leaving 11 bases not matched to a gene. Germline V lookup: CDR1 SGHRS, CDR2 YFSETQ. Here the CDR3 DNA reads TGCGCCAGCAGCCCCGGGACTAGCTCAACCCCCAATGAGCAGTTCTTC. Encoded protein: CASSPGTSSTPNEQFF.

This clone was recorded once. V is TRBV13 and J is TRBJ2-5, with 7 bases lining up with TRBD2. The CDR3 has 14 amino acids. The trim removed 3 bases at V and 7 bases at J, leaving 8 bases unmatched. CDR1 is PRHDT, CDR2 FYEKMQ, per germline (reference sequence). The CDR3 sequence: CASSLTSSPGTQYF. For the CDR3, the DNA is TGTGCCAGCAGCTTGACTAGCAGCCCTGGGACCCAGTACTTC.

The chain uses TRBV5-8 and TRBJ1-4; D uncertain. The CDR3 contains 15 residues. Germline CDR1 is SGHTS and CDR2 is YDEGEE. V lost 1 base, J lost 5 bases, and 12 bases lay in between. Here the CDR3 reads CASSLSGLRNEKLFF. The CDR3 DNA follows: TGTGCCAGCAGCTTGAGCGGATTAAGAAATGAAAAACTGTTTTTT.

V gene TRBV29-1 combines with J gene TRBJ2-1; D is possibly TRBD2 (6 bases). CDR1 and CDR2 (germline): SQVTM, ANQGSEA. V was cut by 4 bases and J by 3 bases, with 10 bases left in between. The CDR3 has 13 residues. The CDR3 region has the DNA TGCAGCGTTGCCAGGGAGGTCTACAATGAGCAGTTCTTC. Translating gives CSVAREVYNEQFF.

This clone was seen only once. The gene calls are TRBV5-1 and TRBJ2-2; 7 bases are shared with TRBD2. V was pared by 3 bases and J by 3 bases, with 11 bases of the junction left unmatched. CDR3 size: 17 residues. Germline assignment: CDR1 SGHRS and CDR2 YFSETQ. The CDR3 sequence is CASSSTAGTRDTGELFF. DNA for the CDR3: TGCGCCAGCAGCTCAACAGCGGGAACGAGGGACACCGGGGAGCTGTTTTTT.

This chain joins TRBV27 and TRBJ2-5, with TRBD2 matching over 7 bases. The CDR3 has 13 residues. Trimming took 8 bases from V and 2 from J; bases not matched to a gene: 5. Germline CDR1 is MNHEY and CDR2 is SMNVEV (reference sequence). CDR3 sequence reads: CASGLVNQETQYF. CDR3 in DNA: TGTGCCAGCGGACTAGTAAATCAAGAGACCCAGTACTTC.